This is a list of T cell receptor beta chains from one sample in a study of regulatory T cells in long-lasting Graves disease. Using its own MiXCR run on the multiplex PCR reads, TCRdb lists one record per CDR3 protein. The sample includes some 340,000 distinct CDR3 sequences, over 9.5% of them seen just once. The same specimen was also included in a second study, on T cells in Graves' hyperthyroidism and ophthalmopathy.

Source: peripheral blood mononuclear cells (PBMCs), taken at new diagnosis, from a patient treated with antithyroid drugs. The receptors originated from a woman aged 18-29 years with Graves disease. CDR3s include the opening cysteine and the closing phenylalanine or tryptophan. A D gene is named only where the DNA matches it firmly. Expanded clones are given a class, and other clones once, few, many or no size at all.

v_call,d_call,clone_size,j_call,cdr3_aa,cdr3_nt
TRBV7-9,-,-,TRBJ1-1,CAGSPGTPEAFF,TGTGCCGGCAGCCCCGGGACACCCGAAGCTTTCTTT
TRBV7-8,-,many,TRBJ1-1,CASSLGANTEAFF,TGTGCCAGCAGCTTAGGGGCGAACACTGAAGCTTTCTTT
TRBV4-1,-,many,TRBJ2-5,CASSQPWGTVEETQYF,TGCGCCAGCAGCCAGCCATGGGGGACGGTGGAAGAGACCCAGTACTTC
TRBV12-3/TRBV12-4,-,-,TRBJ2-1,CASSLAFGRVAYNEQFF,TGTGCCAGCAGTTTAGCTTTTGGCAGGGTAGCCTACAATGAGCAGTTCTTC
TRBV5-1,-,many,TRBJ2-5,CASSFRQKETQYF,TGCGCCAGCAGCTTCCGGCAGAAAGAGACCCAGTACTTC
TRBV4-2,TRBD1,many,TRBJ2-1,CASSQDPGTGGRSYNEQFF,TGTGCCAGCAGCCAAGATCCAGGGACAGGTGGTCGGTCTTACAATGAGCAGTTCTTC
TRBV6-1,-,many,TRBJ2-3,CASSPSDYSTDTQYF,TGTGCCAGCAGTCCATCGGACTACAGCACAGATACGCAGTATTTT
TRBV5-8,-,many,TRBJ2-5,CASSLANGKTQYF,TGTGCCAGCAGCTTGGCGAACGGGAAGACCCAGTACTTC
TRBV27,-,many,TRBJ2-7,CASSPRGAEAYEQYF,TGTGCCAGCAGTCCCAGGGGGGCAGAGGCCTACGAGCAGTACTTC
TRBV30,-,many,TRBJ1-2,CAWSHIRGLSTF,TGTGCCTGGAGTCATATTCGGGGCTTGAGCACCTTC
TRBV27,-,many,TRBJ2-1,CASRGGIYYNEQFF,TGTGCCAGCCGAGGCGGTATATATTACAATGAGCAGTTCTTC
TRBV5-5,-,-,TRBJ1-2,CASSLRRDRFYGYTF,TGTGCCAGCAGCCTACGCAGGGACCGCTTCTATGGCTACACCTTC
TRBV6-1,TRBD1,-,TRBJ2-7,CASRRTGIYEQYF,TGTGCCAGCAGGAGGACAGGGATCTACGAGCAGTACTTC
TRBV6-2/TRBV6-3,-,many,TRBJ2-1,CASSYSLRPANEQFF,TGTGCCAGCAGTTACTCTTTGCGGCCGGCCAATGAGCAGTTCTTC
TRBV6-2/TRBV6-3,-,-,TRBJ2-2,CASNPRVGRDTGELFF,TGTGCCAGCAACCCTCGGGTCGGACGCGACACCGGGGAGCTGTTTTTT
TRBV5-5,TRBD1,-,TRBJ2-2,CASSLEGGSYTGELFF,TGTGCCAGCAGCTTGGAAGGGGGCTCTTACACCGGGGAGCTGTTTTTT
TRBV6-9,TRBD2,-,TRBJ2-7,CASSLPGLAREQYF,TGTGCCAGCAGTTTACCGGGACTAGCGCGCGAGCAGTACTTC
TRBV2,-,many,TRBJ2-1,CASSEKGRESYNEQFF,TGTGCCAGCAGTGAAAAGGGCAGGGAATCCTACAATGAGCAGTTCTTC
TRBV30,-,few,TRBJ2-1,CAGGVYGPYNEQFF,TGTGCCGGAGGGGTCTATGGACCCTACAATGAGCAGTTCTTC
TRBV7-2,-,many,TRBJ1-6,CASSLVVGSPLHF,TGTGCCAGCAGCTTAGTGGTCGGGTCACCCCTCCACTTT
TRBV2,-,many,TRBJ2-5,CASSEGEETQYF,TGTGCCAGCAGTGAAGGTGAAGAGACCCAGTACTTC
TRBV6-1,TRBD1,few,TRBJ1-1,CASSPHRGKAFF,TGTGCCAGCAGTCCGCACAGGGGCAAAGCTTTCTTT
TRBV20-1,TRBD2,-,TRBJ2-7,CSVYKRDLYEQYF,TGCAGTGTCTACAAGCGGGACCTATACGAGCAGTACTTC
TRBV7-2,-,many,TRBJ1-1,CASSQGHGNAEAFF,TGTGCCAGCAGCCAGGGACACGGAAACGCTGAAGCTTTCTTT
TRBV7-2,TRBD1,-,TRBJ1-2,CASSSPGQGGGYTF,TGTGCCAGCAGCTCCCCGGGACAGGGAGGGGGCTACACCTTC
TRBV20-1,-,many,TRBJ2-1,CSARAWRSGHEQFF,TGCAGTGCTAGGGCTTGGCGGTCGGGCCATGAGCAGTTCTTC
TRBV19,-,many,TRBJ2-3,CASSMEAGLLDTQYF,TGTGCCAGTAGTATGGAAGCAGGACTCCTAGATACGCAGTATTTT
TRBV6-4,-,many,TRBJ2-3,CASSDSLGGTDTQYF,TGTGCCAGCAGTGACTCCCTAGGCGGCACAGATACGCAGTATTTT
TRBV6-1,-,many,TRBJ2-4,CASGENIQYF,TGTGCCTCCGGGGAAAACATTCAGTACTTC
TRBV18,-,many,TRBJ2-5,CASSPSHAQETQYF,TGTGCCAGCTCACCATCCCACGCTCAGGAGACCCAGTACTTC
TRBV12-3/TRBV12-4,-,many,TRBJ1-1,CASSWSQGEMNTEAFF,TGTGCCAGCAGTTGGAGTCAGGGAGAGATGAACACTGAAGCTTTCTTT
TRBV29-1,-,few,TRBJ2-7,CSVAWVVDTSSHEQYF,TGCAGCGTTGCCTGGGTTGTGGACACTTCATCCCACGAGCAGTACTTC
TRBV5-1,TRBD1,-,TRBJ1-1,CASSYRDREDTEAFF,TGCGCCAGCAGCTACCGGGACAGGGAGGACACTGAAGCTTTCTTT
TRBV20-1,-,many,TRBJ1-5,CSARDLTGGDQPQHF,TGCAGTGCTAGGGACCTTACCGGGGGAGATCAGCCCCAGCATTTT
TRBV12-3/TRBV12-4,-,many,TRBJ1-5,CASSLADRNQPQHF,TGTGCCAGCAGTTTAGCTGACAGAAATCAGCCCCAGCATTTT
TRBV19,-,many,TRBJ1-1,CASSIQGTEAFF,TGTGCCAGTAGTATACAGGGGACTGAAGCTTTCTTT
TRBV7-2,-,many,TRBJ1-1,CASSLGVRNTEAFF,TGTGCCAGCAGCTTAGGGGTCAGAAACACTGAAGCTTTCTTT
TRBV5-1,TRBD1,many,TRBJ1-6,CASSPTGYNSPLHF,TGCGCCAGCAGCCCGACAGGGTATAATTCACCCCTCCACTTT
TRBV20-1,-,-,TRBJ2-7,CSMLGQGGEQYF,TGCAGTATGCTAGGGCAGGGGGGCGAGCAGTACTTC
TRBV12-3/TRBV12-4,-,many,TRBJ1-6,CASSLSIGRDYNSPLHF,TGTGCCAGCAGTTTATCCATCGGGCGGGACTATAATTCACCCCTCCACTTT
TRBV20-1,-,many,TRBJ1-1,CSATAEVNTEAFF,TGCAGTGCTACGGCAGAGGTGAACACTGAAGCTTTCTTT
TRBV28,-,many,TRBJ2-7,CASSLIGAEIYEQYF,TGTGCCAGCAGTTTAATTGGGGCAGAGATCTACGAGCAGTACTTC
TRBV25-1,-,-,TRBJ2-7,CASSEQGPSYEQYF,TGTGCCAGCAGTGAACAGGGGCCCTCCTACGAGCAGTACTTC
TRBV28,-,-,TRBJ2-7,CASSLYYRAHEQYF,TGTGCCAGCAGTTTATATTACAGGGCCCACGAGCAGTACTTC
TRBV28,TRBD1,many,TRBJ1-2,CASSSAGQGREGYTF,TGTGCCAGCAGTTCTGCCGGACAGGGTAGGGAGGGCTACACCTTC
TRBV4-3,TRBD2,many,TRBJ2-3,CASSQQSGGLPADTQYF,TGCGCCAGCAGCCAACAAAGCGGGGGGCTACCGGCAGATACGCAGTATTTT
TRBV7-2,-,many,TRBJ2-4,CASSPAGGGNIQYF,TGTGCCAGCAGCCCCGCAGGTGGGGGAAACATTCAGTACTTC